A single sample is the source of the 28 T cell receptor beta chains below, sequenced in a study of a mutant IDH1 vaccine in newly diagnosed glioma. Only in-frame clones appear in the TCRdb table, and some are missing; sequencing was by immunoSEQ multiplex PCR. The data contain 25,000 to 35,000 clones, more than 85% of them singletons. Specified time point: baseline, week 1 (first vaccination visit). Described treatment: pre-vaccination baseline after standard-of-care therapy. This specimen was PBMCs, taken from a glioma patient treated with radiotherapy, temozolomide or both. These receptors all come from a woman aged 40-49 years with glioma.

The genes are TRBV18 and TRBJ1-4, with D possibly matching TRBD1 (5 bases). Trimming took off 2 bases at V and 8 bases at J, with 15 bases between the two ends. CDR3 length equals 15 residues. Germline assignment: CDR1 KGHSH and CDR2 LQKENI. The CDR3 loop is CASSPGATRGEKLFF. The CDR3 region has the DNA TGTGCCAGCTCACCAGGGGCGACTCGGGGGGAAAAACTGTTTTTT.

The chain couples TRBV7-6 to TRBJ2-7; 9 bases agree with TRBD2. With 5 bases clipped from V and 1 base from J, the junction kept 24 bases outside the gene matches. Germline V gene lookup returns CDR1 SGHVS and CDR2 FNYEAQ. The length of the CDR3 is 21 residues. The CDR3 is CASSPYFAEVGSGGPSYEQYF. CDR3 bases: TGTGCCAGCAGCCCCTACTTCGCAGAGGTCGGTAGCGGGGGCCCTTCCTACGAGCAGTACTTC.

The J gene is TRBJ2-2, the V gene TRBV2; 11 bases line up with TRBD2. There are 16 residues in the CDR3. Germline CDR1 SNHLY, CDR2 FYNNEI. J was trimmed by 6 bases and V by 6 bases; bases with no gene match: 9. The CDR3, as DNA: TGTGCCAGCAGACGAACTAGCGGGAGTCGGGCCGGGGAGCTGTTTTTT. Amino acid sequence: CASRRTSGSRAGELFF. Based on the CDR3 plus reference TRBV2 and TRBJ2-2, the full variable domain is EPEVTQTPSHQVTQMGQEVILRCVPISNHLYFYWYRQILGQKVEFLVSFYNNEISEKSEIFDDQFSVERPDGSNFTLKIRSTKLEDSAMYFCASRRTSGSRAGELFFGEGSRLTVL.

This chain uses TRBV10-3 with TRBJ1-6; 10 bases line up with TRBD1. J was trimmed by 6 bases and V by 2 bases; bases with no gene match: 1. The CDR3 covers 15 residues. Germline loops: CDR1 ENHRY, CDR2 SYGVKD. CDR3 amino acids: CAISEGQGGNSPLHF. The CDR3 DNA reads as TGTGCCATCAGTGAGGGACAGGGGGGTAATTCACCCCTCCACTTT.

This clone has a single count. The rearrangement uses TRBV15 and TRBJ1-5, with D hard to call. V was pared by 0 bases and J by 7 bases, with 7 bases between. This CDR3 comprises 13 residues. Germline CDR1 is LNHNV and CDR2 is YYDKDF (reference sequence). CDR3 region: CATSRDRQQPQHF. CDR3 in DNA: TGTGCCACCAGCAGAGATAGGCAGCAGCCCCAGCATTTT.

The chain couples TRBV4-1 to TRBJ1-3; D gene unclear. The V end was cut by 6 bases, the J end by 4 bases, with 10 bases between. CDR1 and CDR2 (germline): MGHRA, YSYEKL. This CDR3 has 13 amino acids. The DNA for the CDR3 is TGCGCCAGCAGTGCGGGGAGAGGAAACACCATATATTTT. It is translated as CASSAGRGNTIYF.

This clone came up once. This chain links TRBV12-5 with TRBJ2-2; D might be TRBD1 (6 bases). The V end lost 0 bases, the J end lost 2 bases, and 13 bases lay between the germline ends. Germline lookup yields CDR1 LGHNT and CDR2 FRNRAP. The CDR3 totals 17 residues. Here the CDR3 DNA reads TGTGCTAGTGGTTTGGTAATTCGACAGGTAAACACCGGGGAGCTGTTTTTT. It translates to CASGLVIRQVNTGELFF.

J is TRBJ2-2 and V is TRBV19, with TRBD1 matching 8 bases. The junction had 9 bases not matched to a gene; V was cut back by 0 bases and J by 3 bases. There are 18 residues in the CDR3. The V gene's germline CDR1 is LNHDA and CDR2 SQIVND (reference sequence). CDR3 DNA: TGTGCCAGTAGTATAGAGGTCTCCACAGGGGGAGACACCGGGGAGCTGTTTTTT. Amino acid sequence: CASSIEVSTGGDTGELFF.

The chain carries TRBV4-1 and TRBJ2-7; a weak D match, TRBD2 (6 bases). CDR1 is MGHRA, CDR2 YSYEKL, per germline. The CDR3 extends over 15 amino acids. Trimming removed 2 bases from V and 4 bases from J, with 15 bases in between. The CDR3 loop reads CASSQPARGQYEQYF. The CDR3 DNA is TGCGCCAGCAGCCAACCAGCGCGGGGTCAATACGAGCAGTACTTC.

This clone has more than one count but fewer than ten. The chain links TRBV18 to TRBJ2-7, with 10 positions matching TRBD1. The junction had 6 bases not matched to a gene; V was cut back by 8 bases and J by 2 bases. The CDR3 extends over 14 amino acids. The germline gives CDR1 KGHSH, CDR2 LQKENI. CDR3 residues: CASRSGQGPYEQYF. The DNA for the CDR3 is TGTGCCAGCCGATCGGGACAGGGGCCCTACGAGCAGTACTTC.

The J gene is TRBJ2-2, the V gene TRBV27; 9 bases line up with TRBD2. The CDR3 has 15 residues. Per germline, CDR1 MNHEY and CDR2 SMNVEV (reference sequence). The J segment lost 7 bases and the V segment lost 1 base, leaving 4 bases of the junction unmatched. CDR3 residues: CASSLLAGEGGELFF. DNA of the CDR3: TGTGCCAGCAGTTTATTAGCGGGAGAGGGCGGGGAGCTGTTTTTT.

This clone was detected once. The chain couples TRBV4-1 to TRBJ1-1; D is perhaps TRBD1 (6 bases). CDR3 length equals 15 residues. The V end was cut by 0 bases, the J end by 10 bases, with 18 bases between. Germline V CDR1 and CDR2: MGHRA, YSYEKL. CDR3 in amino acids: CASSQDPRGAEGAFF. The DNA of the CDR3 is TGCGCCAGCAGCCAAGATCCGAGGGGGGCTGAAGGAGCTTTCTTT.

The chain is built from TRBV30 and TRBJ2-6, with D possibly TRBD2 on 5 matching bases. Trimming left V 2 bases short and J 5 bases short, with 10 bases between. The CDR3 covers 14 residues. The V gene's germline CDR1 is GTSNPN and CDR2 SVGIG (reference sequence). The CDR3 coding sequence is TGTGCCTGGAGTTCGGGGTCCTGGGCCAACGTCCTGACTTTC. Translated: CAWSSGSWANVLTF.

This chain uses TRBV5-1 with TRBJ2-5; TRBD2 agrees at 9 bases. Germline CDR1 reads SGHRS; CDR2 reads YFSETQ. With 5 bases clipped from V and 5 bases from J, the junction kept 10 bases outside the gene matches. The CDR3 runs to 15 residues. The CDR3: CASRPSLAGWETQYF. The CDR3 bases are TGCGCCAGCAGACCAAGCCTAGCGGGGTGGGAGACCCAGTACTTC.

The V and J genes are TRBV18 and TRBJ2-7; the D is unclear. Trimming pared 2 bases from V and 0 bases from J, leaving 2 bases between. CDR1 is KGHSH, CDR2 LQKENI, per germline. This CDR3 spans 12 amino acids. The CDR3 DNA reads TGTGCCAGCTCACCAGGCTCCTACGAGCAGTACTTC. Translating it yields CASSPGSYEQYF.

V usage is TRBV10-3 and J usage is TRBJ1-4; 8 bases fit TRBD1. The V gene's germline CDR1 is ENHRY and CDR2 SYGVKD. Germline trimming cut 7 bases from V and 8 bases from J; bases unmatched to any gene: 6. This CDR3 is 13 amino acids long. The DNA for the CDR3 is TGTGCCATCATGCAGGGGGCAGGGGAAAAACTGTTTTTT. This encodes CAIMQGAGEKLFF.

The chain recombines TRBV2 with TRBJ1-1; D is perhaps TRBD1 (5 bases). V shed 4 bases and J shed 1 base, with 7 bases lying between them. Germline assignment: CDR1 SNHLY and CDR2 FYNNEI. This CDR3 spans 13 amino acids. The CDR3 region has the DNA TGTGCCAGCAGTGTTCAGGGGAACACTGAAGCTTTCTTT. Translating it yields CASSVQGNTEAFF.

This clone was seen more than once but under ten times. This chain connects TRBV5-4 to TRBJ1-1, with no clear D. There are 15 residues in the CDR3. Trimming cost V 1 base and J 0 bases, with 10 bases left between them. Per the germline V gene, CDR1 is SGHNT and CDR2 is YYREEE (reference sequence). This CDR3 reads CASSLTRQLNTEAFF. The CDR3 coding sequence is TGTGCCAGCAGCTTGACGAGACAATTGAACACTGAAGCTTTCTTT.

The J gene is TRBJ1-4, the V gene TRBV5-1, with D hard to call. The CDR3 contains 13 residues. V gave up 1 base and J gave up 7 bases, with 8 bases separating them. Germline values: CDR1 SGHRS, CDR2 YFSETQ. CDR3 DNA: TGCGCCAGCAGCTTGAACCCAGGTGAAAAACTGTTTTTT. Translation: CASSLNPGEKLFF.

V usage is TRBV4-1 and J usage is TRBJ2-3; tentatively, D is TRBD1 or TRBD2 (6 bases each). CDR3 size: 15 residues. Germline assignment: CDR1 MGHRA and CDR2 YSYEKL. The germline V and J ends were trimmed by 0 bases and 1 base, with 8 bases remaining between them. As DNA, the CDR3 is TGCGCCAGCAGCCAAGAAGGGGGGCGCACAGATACGCAGTATTTT. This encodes CASSQEGGRTDTQYF.

CDR3 amino acids: CASSLATAGETQYF. CDR3 sequence (DNA): TGTGCCAGCAGCTTAGCCACAGCAGGGGAGACCCAGTACTTC. This chain connects TRBV7-2 to TRBJ2-5, with TRBD1 as a possible D gene (5 bases). Germline V gene data show CDR1 as SGHTA and CDR2 as FQGNSA. This CDR3 region has 14 residues. V lost 0 bases and J 5 bases, leaving 10 bases between the germline ends.

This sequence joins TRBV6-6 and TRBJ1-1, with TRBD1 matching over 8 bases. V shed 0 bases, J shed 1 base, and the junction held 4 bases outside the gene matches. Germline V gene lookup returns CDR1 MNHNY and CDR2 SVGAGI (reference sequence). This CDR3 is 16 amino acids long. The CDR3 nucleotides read TGTGCCAGCAGTTACTCAACGGGACAGGAGAACACTGAAGCTTTCTTT. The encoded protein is CASSYSTGQENTEAFF.

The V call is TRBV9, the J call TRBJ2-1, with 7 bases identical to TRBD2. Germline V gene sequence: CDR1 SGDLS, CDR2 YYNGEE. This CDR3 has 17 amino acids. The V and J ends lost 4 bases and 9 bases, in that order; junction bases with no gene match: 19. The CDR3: CASSFRLAHRGMGEQFF. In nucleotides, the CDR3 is TGTGCCAGCAGCTTTAGACTAGCCCATCGGGGAATGGGTGAGCAGTTCTTC.

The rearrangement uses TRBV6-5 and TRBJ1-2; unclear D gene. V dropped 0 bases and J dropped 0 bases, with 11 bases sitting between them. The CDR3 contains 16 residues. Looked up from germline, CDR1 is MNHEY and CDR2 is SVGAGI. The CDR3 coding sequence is TGTGCCAGCAGTTACTCGACACAGACGACTAACTATGGCTACACCTTC. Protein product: CASSYSTQTTNYGYTF.

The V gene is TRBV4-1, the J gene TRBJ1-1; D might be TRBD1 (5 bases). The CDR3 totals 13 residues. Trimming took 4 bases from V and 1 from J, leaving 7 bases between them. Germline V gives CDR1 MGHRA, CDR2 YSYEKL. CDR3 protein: CASSRTGNTEAFF. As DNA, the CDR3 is TGCGCCAGCAGCCGCACAGGGAACACTGAAGCTTTCTTT.

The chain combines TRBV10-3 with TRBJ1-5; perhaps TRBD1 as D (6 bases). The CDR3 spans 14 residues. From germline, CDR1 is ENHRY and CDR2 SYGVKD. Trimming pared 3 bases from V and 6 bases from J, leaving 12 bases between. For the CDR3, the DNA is TGTGCCATCAGTGATGGGGGGCAGGGTCAGCCCCAGCATTTT. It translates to CAISDGGQGQPQHF.

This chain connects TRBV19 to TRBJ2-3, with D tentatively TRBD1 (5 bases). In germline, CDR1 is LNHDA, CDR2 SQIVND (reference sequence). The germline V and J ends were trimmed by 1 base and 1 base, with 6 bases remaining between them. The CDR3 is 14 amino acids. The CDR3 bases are TGTGCCAGTAGTATAGGACAGCGCACAGATACGCAGTATTTT. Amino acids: CASSIGQRTDTQYF. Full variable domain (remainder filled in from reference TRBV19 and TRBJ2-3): DGGITQSPKYLFRKEGQNVTLSCEQNLNHDAMYWYRQDPGQGLRLIYYSQIVNDFQKGDIAEGYSVSREKKESFPLTVTSAQKNPTAFYLCASSIGQRTDTQYFGPGTRLTVL.

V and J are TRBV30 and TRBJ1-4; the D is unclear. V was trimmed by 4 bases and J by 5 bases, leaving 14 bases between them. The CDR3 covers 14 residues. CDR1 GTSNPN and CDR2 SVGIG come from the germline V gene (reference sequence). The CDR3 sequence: CAWNSDGINEKLFF. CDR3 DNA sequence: TGTGCCTGGAACTCGGACGGAATAAATGAAAAACTGTTTTTT.